These T cell receptor beta chains were read from a single sample in a study of blood T cell repertoires in COVID-19. Assay: immunoSEQ multiplex PCR; the TCRdb copy retains only in-frame clones and omits some. The table shows 150,000 to 200,000 clones, with 82% occurring only once. The sample consisted of peripheral blood. The receptors come from a woman in her 30s with acute or convalescent COVID-19. CDR3s include the opening cysteine and the closing phenylalanine or tryptophan. D genes are given only for firm matches. Only some rows state a clone size, as once, few, many or a class for expanded clones.

TRBD1	.	TRBV27	TRBJ1-2	TGTGCCAGCGGTTTAGGATTTGAGGATGGCAGGGGGCTCGGTGGCTACACCTTC	CASGLGFEDGRGLGGYTF
TRBD1	.	TRBV27	TRBJ1-5	TGTGCCAGCAAATGGACAGGGGGCAATCAGCCCCAGCATTTT	CASKWTGGNQPQHF
.	.	TRBV28	TRBJ2-5	TGTGCCAGCAAGGGGTTTAAAGAGACCCAGTACTTC	CASKGFKETQYF
TRBD1	.	TRBV19	TRBJ2-1	TGTGCCAGTAGTATGCTAGGACAGGGGGCCTATGAGCAGTTCTTC	CASSMLGQGAYEQFF
TRBD1	.	TRBV30	TRBJ1-5	TGTGCCTGGAGTGGACAGGGCGATCAGCCCCAGCATTTT	CAWSGQGDQPQHF
TRBD2	.	TRBV6-2/TRBV6-3	TRBJ2-3	TGTGCCAGCAGTTACTCGTTGGCTAGCGGGAGACTAGGGGTAGATACGCAGTATTTT	CASSYSLASGRLGVDTQYF
.	.	TRBV2	TRBJ2-1	TGTGCCAGTTACTACAGGGATGAGCAGTTCTTC	CASYYRDEQFF
TRBD2	.	TRBV6-6	TRBJ2-7	TGTGCCAGCAGTTACTCGACTAGCGCCTACGAGCAGTACTTC	CASSYSTSAYEQYF
.	.	TRBV20-1	TRBJ2-7	TGCAGTGCTAGTCTCAGCGGCAGGAACTCCTACGAGCAGTACTTC	CSASLSGRNSYEQYF
.	few	TRBV6-4	TRBJ2-3	TGTGCCAGCAGTAGAGGGAGCACAGATACGCAGTATTTT	CASSRGSTDTQYF
.	.	TRBV5-4	TRBJ1-2	TGTGCCAGCAGCTTGCCCAACCCGGGTTTCTATGGCTACACCTTC	CASSLPNPGFYGYTF
TRBD1	.	TRBV7-2	TRBJ1-2	TGTGCCAGCAGCTTCACAGGGGAACTTGGCTACACCTTC	CASSFTGELGYTF
TRBD1	once	TRBV29-1	TRBJ2-1	TGCAGCGTTGAAGGGGGACAGGGACAGGATTACAATGAGCAGTTCTTC	CSVEGGQGQDYNEQFF
TRBD1	few	TRBV2	TRBJ1-6	TGTGCCAGCAGTGTCGGACAGGGGGGCAATTCACCCCTCCACTTT	CASSVGQGGNSPLHF
TRBD1	.	TRBV5-6	TRBJ1-4	TGTGCCAGCAGCCCCCGGGACAGGTCTCGACTGTTTTTT	CASSPRDRSRLFF
.	.	TRBV6-2/TRBV6-3	TRBJ1-2	TGTGCCAGCAGTTACGTCGGCGGTAACTATGGCTACACCTTC	CASSYVGGNYGYTF
.	.	TRBV7-9	TRBJ1-6	TGTGCCAGCAGCTCCCCCCGTGACAAAAATAATTCACCCCTCCACTTT	CASSSPRDKNNSPLHF
TRBD2	few	TRBV7-9	TRBJ2-1	TGTGCCAGCAGCTTCCCTAGCGGGAGAGCGTATCACAATGAGCAGTTCTTC	CASSFPSGRAYHNEQFF
TRBD1	.	TRBV18	TRBJ2-7	TGTGCCAGCTCACAAGCGCCGACAGGGGGCGGAAACGAGCAGTACTTC	CASSQAPTGGGNEQYF
.	few	TRBV4-2	TRBJ1-3	TGTGCCAGCAGCCAAGATCGGCAGGGAGGTGGAAACACCATATATTTT	CASSQDRQGGGNTIYF
.	.	TRBV5-6	TRBJ2-7	TGTGCCAGCAGCTTGGCTGGCCCAGACGAGCAGTACTTC	CASSLAGPDEQYF
.	.	TRBV7-2	TRBJ1-3	TGTGCCAGCAGCTTAGCAAGGGCAGGGTCAACAGGAAACACCATATATTTT	CASSLARAGSTGNTIYF
.	.	TRBV12-3/TRBV12-4	TRBJ1-4	TGTGCCAGCAGTTTAATAGGGGCTGAAAAACTGTTTTTT	CASSLIGAEKLFF
TRBD1	.	TRBV7-8	TRBJ2-4	TGTGCCAGCAGCTTAGCGACAGGGGGATTAGCCAAAAACATTCAGTACTTC	CASSLATGGLAKNIQYF
TRBD1	.	TRBV5-1	TRBJ2-7	TGCGCCAGTGGCCTTGGGACAGGGAACCACGAGCAGTACTTC	CASGLGTGNHEQYF